This entry features one T cell receptor (beta chain) sequence. The antigen is unknown. V was clipped by 6 bases and J by 4 bases, with 13 bases between them. Germline V gene sequence: CDR1 MNHEY, CDR2 SMNVEV (reference sequence). The CDR3 has 14 amino acids. This specimen comes from a study of cytomegalovirus exposure and HLA in healthy donors. Overall study results and limits: In a later analysis, around 18,000 TCR beta sequences were associated with HLA alleles at 0.05 false discovery rate. Immune exposure data for these donors was limited to CMV serostatus.

The PCR contained 60 Vbeta and 13 Jbeta primers. Profiling relied on immunoSEQ multiplex PCR, and the TCRdb table lists in-frame clones only, not all of them. The sample has 150,000 or so clones, 65% to 80% seen once. Sequencing was carried out using PBMCs. The rearrangement links TRBV27 to TRBJ1-5, with D possibly TRBD1 on 6 matching bases. The sequence was obtained from a young man in good health and CMV-seropositive. The CDR3 sequence: CASRPGQINQPQHF. The CDR3, as DNA: TGTGCCAGCAGGCCCGGACAGATAAATCAGCCCCAGCATTTT.